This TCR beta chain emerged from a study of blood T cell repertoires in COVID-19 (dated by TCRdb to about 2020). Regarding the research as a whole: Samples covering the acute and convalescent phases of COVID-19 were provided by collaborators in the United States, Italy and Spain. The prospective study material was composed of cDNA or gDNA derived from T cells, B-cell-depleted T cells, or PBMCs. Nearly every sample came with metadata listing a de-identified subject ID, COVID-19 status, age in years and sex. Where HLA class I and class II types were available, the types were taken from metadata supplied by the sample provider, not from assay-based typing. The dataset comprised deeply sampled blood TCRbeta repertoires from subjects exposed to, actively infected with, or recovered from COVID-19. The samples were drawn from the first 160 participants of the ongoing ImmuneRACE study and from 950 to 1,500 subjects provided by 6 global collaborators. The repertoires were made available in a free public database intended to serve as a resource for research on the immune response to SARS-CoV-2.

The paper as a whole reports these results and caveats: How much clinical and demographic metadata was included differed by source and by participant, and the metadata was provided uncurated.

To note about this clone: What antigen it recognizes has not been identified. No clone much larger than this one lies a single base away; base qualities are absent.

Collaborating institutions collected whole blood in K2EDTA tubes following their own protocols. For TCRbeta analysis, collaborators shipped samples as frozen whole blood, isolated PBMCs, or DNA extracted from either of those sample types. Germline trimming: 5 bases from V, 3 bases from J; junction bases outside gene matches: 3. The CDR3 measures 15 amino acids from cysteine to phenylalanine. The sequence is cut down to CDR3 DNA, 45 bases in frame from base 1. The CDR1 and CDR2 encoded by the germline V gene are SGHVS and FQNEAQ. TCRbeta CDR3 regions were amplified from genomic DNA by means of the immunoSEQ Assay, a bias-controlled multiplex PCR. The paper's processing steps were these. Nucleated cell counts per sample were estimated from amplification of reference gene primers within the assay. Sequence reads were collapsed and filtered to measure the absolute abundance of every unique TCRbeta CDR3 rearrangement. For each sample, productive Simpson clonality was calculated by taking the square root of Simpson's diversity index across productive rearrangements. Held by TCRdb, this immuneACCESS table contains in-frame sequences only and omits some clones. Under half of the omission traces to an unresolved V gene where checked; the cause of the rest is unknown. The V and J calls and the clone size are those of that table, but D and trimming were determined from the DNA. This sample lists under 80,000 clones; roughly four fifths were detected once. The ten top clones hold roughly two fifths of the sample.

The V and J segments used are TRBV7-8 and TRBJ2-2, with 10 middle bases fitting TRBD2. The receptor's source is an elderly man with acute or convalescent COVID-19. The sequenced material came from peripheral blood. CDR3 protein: CASSLSGGDTGELFF. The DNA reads TGTGCCAGCAGCCTCAGCGGGGGGGACACCGGGGAGCTGTTTTTT.